These 28 T cell receptor beta chains came from one sample sequenced in a study of regulatory T cells in long-lasting Graves disease (dated by TCRdb to the early 2020s). Library preparation used multiplex PCR. Sequencing relied on an Illumina HiSeq 4000. TCR beta libraries were built with iRepertoire HTBI primers and Arm-PCR amplification of CDR3 regions. TCRdb cleaned the public reads at Q25 with fastp, built clones with MiXCR and kept in-frame beta chains. CDR3 protein duplicates are merged, each entry listing the most common genes and DNA. The sample table lists approximately 360,000 distinct CDR3 sequences, roughly 25% of them with a count of one. Around a quarter of the sample is taken by the ten largest. Sample time point, as interpreted from the label and publication: persistent/refractory GD, antithyroid drugs over 5 years with positive TRAb. For both TCR sequencing and RNA sequencing, RNA was extracted from PBMCs in TRIzol.

Sequencing was performed on peripheral blood mononuclear cells (PBMCs), taken when the disease was refractory, from a patient treated with antithyroid drugs. The receptors here all came from a woman aged 40-49 years with Graves disease. Donor details come from another sample of the same person, matched by shared clones.

In this sample, this clonotype turned up a few times. The V call is TRBV4-2, the J call TRBJ2-5; no firm D call. Trimming pared 0 bases from V and 4 bases from J, leaving 15 bases between. Germline V gene sequence: CDR1 LGHNA, CDR2 YNFKEQ. This CDR3 spans 16 amino acids. The CDR3 DNA is TGTGCCAGCAGCCAAGATAATGCCAGGCGGCGAGAGACCCAGTACTTC. Translated: CASSQDNARRRETQYF.

This clonotype was recorded at least ten times. V and J are TRBV24-1 and TRBJ1-1; TRBD1 is a possible D gene (5 bases). The CDR3 extends over 13 amino acids. CDR1 KGHDR and CDR2 SFDVKD come from the germline V gene. The V and J ends lost 3 bases and 7 bases respectively, with 11 bases between them. CDR3 region: CATSDPGQGEAFF. In DNA form, the CDR3 reads TGTGCCACCAGTGATCCAGGACAAGGTGAAGCTTTCTTT.

V is TRBV6-1 and J is TRBJ2-1, with unresolved D. The germline CDR1 and CDR2 sequences are MNHNS and SASEGT. This CDR3 spans 11 amino acids. V was pared by 2 bases and J by 13 bases, with 9 bases between. Here the CDR3 reads CASSEIWLQFF. CDR3 sequence (DNA): TGTGCCAGCAGTGAAATCTGGCTTCAGTTCTTC.

This sequence joins TRBV7-9 and TRBJ1-1; possibly TRBD1 for D (6 bases). The CDR3 loop spans 17 amino acids. Looked up from germline, CDR1 is SEHNR and CDR2 is FQNEAQ (reference sequence). Trimming took 0 bases from V and 1 from J, leaving 15 bases between them. DNA for the CDR3: TGTGCCAGCAGCTTAGCCGACAGGCCTCGGAAGAACACTGAAGCTTTCTTT. This sequence encodes CASSLADRPRKNTEAFF.

In this sample, this clonotype turned up a few times. J is TRBJ1-2 and V is TRBV7-8; 8 bases are shared with TRBD1. V gave up 5 bases and J gave up 3 bases; unmatched junction bases: 8. Germline-derived CDR1 and CDR2 are SGHVS and FQNEAQ. The CDR3 is 15 amino acids. This chain's CDR3 is CASSTRQGSDYGYTF. For the CDR3, the DNA is TGTGCCAGCAGCACACGACAGGGGTCGGACTATGGCTACACCTTC.

In this sample, this clonotype turned up many times. The chain joins TRBV12-3 or TRBV12-4 to TRBJ2-4; D is undetermined. The CDR3 is made up of 14 amino acids. Between the trimmed V and J ends, which lost 2 bases and 6 bases, there was a span of 11 bases. Here the CDR3 reads CASSLSVPPNIQYF. The DNA of the CDR3 is TGTGCCAGCAGTTTAAGTGTACCCCCAAACATTCAGTACTTC.

The chain carries TRBV12-3 or TRBV12-4 and TRBJ1-1; weak D call: TRBD1 (6 bases). V was pared by 1 base and J by 8 bases, with 11 bases between. CDR3 length equals 13 residues. The CDR3 sequence: CASSLVGAGEAFF. The DNA for the CDR3 is TGTGCCAGCAGTTTAGTGGGGGCAGGGGAAGCTTTCTTT.

This clonotype was detected a few times. The chain has TRBV20-1 and TRBJ2-5; 10 bases agree with TRBD2. Germline V lookup: CDR1 DFQATT, CDR2 SNEGSKA (reference sequence). The CDR3 runs 16 residues. Trimming cost V 1 base and J 4 bases; bases outside gene matches: 9. CDR3 sequence (DNA): TGCAGTGCTAGAGGACTAGCGGGCCGAGTCGGAGAGACCCAGTACTTC. Its protein product is CSARGLAGRVGETQYF.

The chain combines TRBV20-1 with TRBJ1-5; 7 nucleotides line up with TRBD1. Trimming took 2 bases from V and 6 from J; bases not matched to a gene: 7. The CDR3 covers 14 residues. Germline V gene data show CDR1 as DFQATT and CDR2 as SNEGSKA (reference sequence). CDR3 DNA sequence: TGCAGTGCTAGATTTGGAGACAGGGTTCAGCCCCAGCATTTT. It is translated as CSARFGDRVQPQHF.

The sample holds one count of this clonotype. This rearrangement joins TRBV28 to TRBJ1-4; D might be TRBD1 (6 bases). Trimming took off 6 bases at V and 8 bases at J, with 16 bases between the two ends. CDR3 size: 14 residues. The germline gives CDR1 MDHEN, CDR2 SYDVKM. The CDR3, as DNA: TGTGCCAGCAGCTATACCCCAGGGGTAGAAAAACTGTTTTTT. This codes for CASSYTPGVEKLFF. Full variable domain (remainder filled in from reference TRBV28 and TRBJ1-4): DVKVTQSSRYLVKRTGEKVFLECVQDMDHENMFWYRQDPGLGLRLIYFSYDVKMKEKGDIPEGYSVSREKKERFSLILESASTNQTSMYLCASSYTPGVEKLFFGSGTQLSVL.

This clonotype was seen a handful of times. V and J are TRBV20-1 and TRBJ2-3, with TRBD2 matching 15 bases. Looked up from germline, CDR1 is DFQATT and CDR2 is SNEGSKA (reference sequence). V lost 0 bases, J lost 5 bases, and 9 bases stayed unmatched. This CDR3 spans 18 amino acids. CDR3 DNA: TGCAGTGCTAGAGATCCTGGGACTAGCGGGAGGAAGGGAGATACGCAGTATTTT. It translates to CSARDPGTSGRKGDTQYF.

This sequence joins TRBV9 and TRBJ2-4; a possible D gene is TRBD2 (5 bases). With 4 bases removed from V and 8 bases from J, the gap between germline ends came to 13 bases. The CDR3 runs to 13 residues. CDR1 SGDLS and CDR2 YYNGEE come from the germline V gene. The CDR3 DNA reads TGTGCCAGCAGCCTTAGACCGGGGTACATTCAGTACTTC. Amino acid sequence: CASSLRPGYIQYF.

This rearrangement joins TRBV7-3 to TRBJ2-1; D is undetermined. The CDR3 contains 13 residues. V was shortened by 3 bases and J by 9 bases, with 12 bases between the two germline ends. Germline CDR1 and CDR2: SGHTA and FQGTGA. The CDR3 coding sequence is TGTGCCAGCAGCTTTGAAAGGGCGACTGAGCAGTTCTTC. Translation: CASSFERATEQFF. Using reference TRBV7-3 and TRBJ2-1 for the parts outside the CDR3, the full variable domain is GAGVSQTPSNKVTEKGKYVELRCDPISGHTALYWYRQSLGQGPEFLIYFQGTGAADDSGLPNDRFFAVRPEGSVSTLKIQRTERGDSAVYLCASSFERATEQFFGPGTRLTVL.

The J gene is TRBJ1-5, the V gene TRBV20-1; no clear D. Germline V gene sequence: CDR1 DFQATT, CDR2 SNEGSKA (reference sequence). The CDR3 runs 17 residues. Trimming removed 3 bases from V and 1 base from J, with 19 bases in between. CDR3 sequence: CSASGGLYRTSNQPQHF. The CDR3 DNA reads as TGCAGTGCTAGTGGAGGCCTGTACCGAACGAGCAATCAGCCCCAGCATTTT.

This clonotype has a count of ten or more. The chain links TRBV6-1 to TRBJ2-1; 8 nucleotides align to TRBD2. CDR3 length: 18 residues. With 2 bases clipped from V and 0 bases from J, the junction kept 9 bases outside the gene matches. Germline V gives CDR1 MNHNS, CDR2 SASEGT. CDR3 in amino acids: CASSENSRGTSSYNEQFF. The CDR3 coding sequence is TGTGCCAGCAGTGAAAACTCGCGAGGGACTAGCTCCTACAATGAGCAGTTCTTC.

This chain uses TRBV10-3 with TRBJ2-7; 11 bases are shared with TRBD1. The CDR3 spans 16 residues. Germline lookup yields CDR1 ENHRY and CDR2 SYGVKD. Trimming cost V 3 bases and J 1 base; bases outside gene matches: 5. The CDR3 loop reads CAISETGTGGSYEQYF. For the CDR3, the DNA is TGTGCCATCAGTGAAACAGGGACAGGGGGTTCCTACGAGCAGTACTTC.

This chain connects TRBV13 to TRBJ2-1, with TRBD1 matching 9 bases. Germline-derived CDR1 and CDR2 are PRHDT and FYEKMQ (reference sequence). The CDR3 spans 13 residues. After removal of 2 bases from V and 9 bases from J, the junction contained 2 bases not matched to a gene. CDR3 sequence: CASSLTGGTEQFF. The CDR3 DNA reads as TGTGCCAGCAGCTTAACAGGGGGCACTGAGCAGTTCTTC.

The chain has TRBV9 and TRBJ2-7, with D perhaps assigned TRBD1 or TRBD2 (5 bases each). The CDR3 length is 15 residues. Germline CDR1 is SGDLS and CDR2 is YYNGEE. The ends were cut back, 4 bases at V and 4 bases at J, with 18 bases in the middle. CDR3 nucleotide sequence: TGTGCCAGCAGCACAACCGAGGGGCCGACGTACGAGCAGTACTTC. Its protein is CASSTTEGPTYEQYF. The full variable domain, rest sourced from reference TRBV9 and TRBJ2-7, is DSGVTQTPKHLITATGQRVTLRCSPRSGDLSVYWYQQSLDQGLQFLIQYYNGEERAKGNILERFSAQQFPDLHSELNLSSLELGDSALYFCASSTTEGPTYEQYFGPGTRLTVT.

This clonotype was counted ten times or more. The chain joins TRBV27 to TRBJ2-7; possible D gene TRBD2, 6 bases. The CDR3 has 13 residues. Between the trimmed V and J ends, which lost 5 bases and 4 bases, there was a span of 12 bases. CDR1 and CDR2 (germline): MNHEY, SMNVEV (reference sequence). For the CDR3, the DNA is TGTGCCAGCAGTCCGGGACTGCAATACGAGCAGTACTTC. Amino acid sequence: CASSPGLQYEQYF.

This clonotype was seen at least ten times. J is TRBJ2-7 and V is TRBV28, with D tentatively TRBD1 or TRBD2 (6 bases each). Trimming left V 11 bases short and J 2 bases short, with 13 bases between. The CDR3 has 12 residues. Germline CDR1 MDHEN, CDR2 SYDVKM. CDR3 residues: CAAEGDTYEQYF. CDR3 nucleotides: TGTGCCGCGGAGGGGGATACCTACGAGCAGTACTTC.

The chain combines TRBV30 with TRBJ2-4; D is undetermined. Deletions cut 2 bases from V and 8 bases from J, with 10 bases between. Germline CDR1 GTSNPN, CDR2 SVGIG (reference sequence). The CDR3 sequence is 12 residues long. Written as DNA, the CDR3 is TGTGCCTGGAGTTCATTTAGGGACATTCAGTACTTC. Its translation is CAWSSFRDIQYF.

V is TRBV2 and J is TRBJ1-2, with D maybe TRBD1 (5 bases). This CDR3 contains 14 residues. The V and J ends lost 3 bases and 3 bases respectively, with 11 bases between them. CDR1 and CDR2 (germline): SNHLY, FYNNEI. The CDR3 DNA sequence: TGTGCCAGCAGTGATTCGACAGCCCACTATGGCTACACCTTC. It encodes CASSDSTAHYGYTF.

This clonotype has only a few counts. This chain uses TRBV3-1 with TRBJ2-2, with 7 bases that match TRBD2. CDR3 size: 17 residues. With V trimmed by 1 base and J by 1 base, 6 bases remained unmatched. Germline assignment: CDR1 LGHDT and CDR2 YNNKEL (reference sequence). CDR3 in amino acids: CASSQVWLAVNTGELFF. The CDR3 nucleotides read TGTGCCAGCAGCCAAGTATGGCTAGCGGTGAACACCGGGGAGCTGTTTTTT. Filled out from reference TRBV3-1 and TRBJ2-2, the complete variable domain reads DTAVSQTPKYLVTQMGNDKSIKCEQNLGHDTMYWYKQDSKKFLKIMFSYNNKELIINETVPNRFSPKSPDKAHLNLHINSLELGDSAVYFCASSQVWLAVNTGELFFGEGSRLTVL.

In this sample, this clonotype turned up many times. This chain joins TRBV28 and TRBJ1-1; tentatively, D is TRBD1 (5 bases). The CDR3 extends over 13 amino acids. The ends were cut back, 1 base at V and 8 bases at J, with 11 bases in the middle. Germline V gives CDR1 MDHEN, CDR2 SYDVKM. CDR3 coding DNA: TGTGCCAGCAGTTTATCGTGGGACGGAGAAGCTTTCTTT. Its translation: CASSLSWDGEAFF.

This clonotype was counted a few times. The chain is built from TRBV20-1 and TRBJ2-7; the D is unclear. Germline CDR1 DFQATT, CDR2 SNEGSKA (reference sequence). CDR3 length: 13 amino acids. The V end lost 7 bases, the J end lost 0 bases, and 13 bases lay between the germline ends. The CDR3 reads CSVWTESSYEQYF. The CDR3 DNA reads TGCAGTGTCTGGACGGAGAGCTCCTACGAGCAGTACTTC.

This clonotype occurred a few times. The gene calls are TRBV5-1 and TRBJ2-7; maybe TRBD1 (6 bases). This CDR3 has 15 residues. V lost 0 bases and J 4 bases, leaving 14 bases between the germline ends. Germline CDR1 SGHRS, CDR2 YFSETQ. The CDR3 spells CASSLGSGHIYEQYF. The CDR3 bases are TGCGCCAGCAGCTTGGGGTCGGGACATATTTACGAGCAGTACTTC.

This clonotype was observed many times. This chain connects TRBV28 to TRBJ1-2, with unresolved D. V shed 5 bases and J shed 4 bases, with 17 bases lying between them. This CDR3 has 15 amino acids. The germline V gene encodes CDR1 MDHEN and CDR2 SYDVKM. The CDR3 region has the DNA TGTGCCAGCAGTAATCAATTAGCGGGCGGCTATGGCTACACCTTC. It translates to CASSNQLAGGYGYTF.

In regard to this clonotype: A much larger clone lies one base from this, so it may be a read error. The rearrangement joins TRBV10-3 to TRBJ2-5; 7 nucleotides line up with TRBD2. There are 14 residues in the CDR3. Per germline, CDR1 ENHRY and CDR2 SYGVKD. The CDR3 coding sequence is TGTGCCGTCAGTCCAGCGGGATCGGCAGAGACCCAGTACTTC. Protein: CAVSPAGSAETQYF.